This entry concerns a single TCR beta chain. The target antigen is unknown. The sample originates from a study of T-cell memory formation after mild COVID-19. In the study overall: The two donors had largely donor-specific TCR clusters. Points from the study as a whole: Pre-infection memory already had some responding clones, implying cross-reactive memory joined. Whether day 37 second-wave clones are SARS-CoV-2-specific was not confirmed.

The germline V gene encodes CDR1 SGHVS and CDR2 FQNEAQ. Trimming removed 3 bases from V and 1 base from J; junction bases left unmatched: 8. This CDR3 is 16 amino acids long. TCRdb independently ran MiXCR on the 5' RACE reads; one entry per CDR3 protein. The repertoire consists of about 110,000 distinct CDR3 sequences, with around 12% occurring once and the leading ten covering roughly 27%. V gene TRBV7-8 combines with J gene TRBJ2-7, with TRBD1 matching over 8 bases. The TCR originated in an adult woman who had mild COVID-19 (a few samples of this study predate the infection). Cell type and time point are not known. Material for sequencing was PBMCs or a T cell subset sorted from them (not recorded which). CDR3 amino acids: CASSLSRQGSSYEQYF. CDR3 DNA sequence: TGTGCCAGCAGCTTGTCCCGACAGGGGTCTTCCTACGAGCAGTACTTC. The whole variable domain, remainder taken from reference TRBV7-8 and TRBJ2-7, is GAGVSQSPRYKVAKRGQDVALRCDPISGHVSLFWYQQALGQGPEFLTYFQNEAQLDKSGLPSDRFFAERPEGSVSTLKIQRTQQEDSAVYLCASSLSRQGSSYEQYFGPGTRLTVT.